One T cell receptor beta chain is described in this entry. This entry belongs to a study of technical replicates of blood from several donors. Germline lookup yields CDR1 SGHTA and CDR2 FQGNSA. The CDR3 is made up of 15 amino acids. The trim removed 0 bases at V and 2 bases at J, leaving 3 bases unmatched. The protocol was immunoSEQ multiplex PCR, while the TCRdb copy is restricted to in-frame clones and leaves out a portion. The sample lists roughly 56,000 clones; about 96% were seen once. The sequencing sample was made of PBMCs. The receptor was derived from a human donor in good health. Some clones in this sample may be carry-over from other donors' samples. The chain is built from TRBV7-2 and TRBJ2-5; 7 bases are a match to TRBD1. Here the CDR3 reads CASSLALQGQETQYF. The CDR3 nucleotides read TGTGCCAGCAGCTTAGCGCTACAGGGGCAAGAGACCCAGTACTTC. Based on the CDR3 plus reference TRBV7-2 and TRBJ2-5, the full variable domain is GAGVSQSPSNKVTEKGKDVELRCDPISGHTALYWYRQSLGQGLEFLIYFQGNSAPDKSGLPSDRFSAERTGGSVSTLTIQRTQQEDSAVYLCASSLALQGQETQYFGPGTRLLVL.